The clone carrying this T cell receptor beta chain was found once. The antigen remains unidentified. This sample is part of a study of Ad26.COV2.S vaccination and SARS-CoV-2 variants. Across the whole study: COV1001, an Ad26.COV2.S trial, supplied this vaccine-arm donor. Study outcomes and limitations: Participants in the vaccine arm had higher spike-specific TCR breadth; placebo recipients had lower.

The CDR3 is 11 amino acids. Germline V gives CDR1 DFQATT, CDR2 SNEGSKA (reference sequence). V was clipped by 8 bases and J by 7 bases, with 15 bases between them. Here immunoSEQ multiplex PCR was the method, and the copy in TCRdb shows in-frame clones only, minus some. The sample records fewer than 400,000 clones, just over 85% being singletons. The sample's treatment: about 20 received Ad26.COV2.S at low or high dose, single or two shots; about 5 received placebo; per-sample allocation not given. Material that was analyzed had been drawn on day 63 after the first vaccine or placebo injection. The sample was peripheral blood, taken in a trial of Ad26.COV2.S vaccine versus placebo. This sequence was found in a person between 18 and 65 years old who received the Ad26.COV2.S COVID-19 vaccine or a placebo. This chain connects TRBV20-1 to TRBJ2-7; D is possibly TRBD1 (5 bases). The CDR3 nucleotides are TGCAGTTGCAGGGATATGGGGGAGCAGTACTTC. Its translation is CSCRDMGEQYF.